Shown below are 12 T cell receptor beta chains from a single sample sequenced in a study of T-cell memory formation after mild COVID-19. One entry per CDR3 protein results from TCRdb running MiXCR on the 5' RACE reads. The sample holds a few hundred thousand distinct CDR3 sequences, 8% to 9.5% seen once. Sequences were obtained from PBMCs or a T cell subset sorted from them (not recorded which). Receptor source: a young man who had mild COVID-19 (a few samples of this study predate the infection). Cell type and time point are not known.

In its sample, this clonotype was seen a few times. The rearrangement uses TRBV20-1 and TRBJ2-3; no definite D call. Germline V gives CDR1 DFQATT, CDR2 SNEGSKA (reference sequence). V shed 0 bases and J shed 2 bases, with 6 bases lying between them. The CDR3 is made up of 13 amino acids. The chain's CDR3 is CSARDGFTDTQYF. The CDR3, as DNA: TGCAGTGCTAGAGATGGGTTCACAGATACGCAGTATTTT.

This clonotype was detected many times. This chain uses TRBV6-1 with TRBJ2-3; 7 nucleotides align to TRBD1. In germline, CDR1 is MNHNS, CDR2 SASEGT. This CDR3 contains 14 residues. V trimming: 2 bases; J trimming: 6 bases; junction bases outside the gene matches: 5. CDR3 amino acids: CASSELQGSDTQYF. The CDR3, as DNA: TGTGCCAGCAGTGAATTACAGGGGTCGGATACGCAGTATTTT.

The rearrangement joins TRBV2 to TRBJ1-5; unclear D gene. Germline CDR1 reads SNHLY; CDR2 reads FYNNEI. Trimming removed 5 bases from V and 4 bases from J, with 15 bases in between. The CDR3 loop spans 15 amino acids. CDR3 in amino acids: CASSLDPGTNQPQHF. CDR3 nucleotides: TGTGCCAGCAGTCTAGACCCGGGAACTAATCAGCCCCAGCATTTT.

This chain links TRBV18 with TRBJ2-7, with D unresolved. V was trimmed by 2 bases and J by 4 bases, leaving 12 bases between them. Per the germline V gene, CDR1 is KGHSH and CDR2 is LQKENI. The CDR3 is made up of 14 amino acids. The CDR3 DNA is TGTGCCAGCTCACCAGTCGGGCGGCGGTACGAGCAGTACTTC. Its translation is CASSPVGRRYEQYF.

The chain has TRBV4-1 and TRBJ1-4; D is undetermined. The CDR3 runs 14 residues. Germline CDR1 reads MGHRA; CDR2 reads YSYEKL. V lost 1 base, J lost 7 bases, and 10 bases lay in between. The CDR3 DNA follows: TGCGCCAGCAGCCAAGTCCCAGGACGTGAAAAACTGTTTTTT. Its translation: CASSQVPGREKLFF.

There are a few counts of this clonotype. Relative to the germline gene, one junction end is altered; a read error may explain this. V usage is TRBV7-7 and J usage is TRBJ2-2; possible D gene TRBD1, 6 bases. This CDR3 comprises 13 residues. Germline V CDR1 and CDR2: SSHAT, FNYEAQ (reference sequence). CDR3 sequence: CASSNTGSGELFF. In DNA form, the CDR3 reads TGTGCTAGCAGCAATACAGGGTCCGGGGAGCTGTTTTTT.

The sample holds a few counts of this clonotype. This chain joins TRBV5-6 and TRBJ1-1; D call uncertain. This CDR3 comprises 12 residues. The germline V and J ends were trimmed by 5 bases and 4 bases, with 9 bases remaining between them. Germline CDR1 is SGHDT and CDR2 is YYEEEE. CDR3 nucleotides: TGTGCCAGCAGTTTTGGGGTCACTGAAGCTTTCTTT. This gives the protein CASSFGVTEAFF.

This clonotype showed up just a few times. The chain recombines TRBV3-1 with TRBJ2-5; the match to TRBD2 covers 7 bases. Per the germline V gene, CDR1 is LGHDT and CDR2 is YNNKEL (reference sequence). The CDR3 spans 14 residues. After removal of 3 bases from V and 2 bases from J, the junction contained 3 bases not matched to a gene. In DNA form, the CDR3 reads TGTGCCAGCAGCCACTGGACTAGACAAGAGACCCAGTACTTC. It encodes CASSHWTRQETQYF.

The rearrangement joins TRBV5-1 to TRBJ2-3, with 16 bases aligning to TRBD2. Germline-derived CDR1 and CDR2 are SGHRS and YFSETQ. V shed 3 bases and J 3 bases; nucleotides not matched to a gene: 4. There are 17 residues in the CDR3. CDR3 protein: CASSWGTSGGATDTQYF. The DNA for the CDR3 is TGCGCCAGCAGCTGGGGGACTAGCGGGGGGGCAACAGATACGCAGTATTTT.

This clonotype was counted between two and nine times. The CDR3 nucleotides read TGCGCCAGCAGCCAAGATACAGGGGCTATTCCCGAGCAGTACTTC. Protein sequence: CASSQDTGAIPEQYF. The gene calls are TRBV4-3 and TRBJ2-7, with TRBD1 matching over 7 bases. V was pared by 0 bases and J by 6 bases, with 8 bases of the junction left unmatched. This CDR3 is 15 amino acids long. Germline V gene lookup returns CDR1 LGHNA and CDR2 YSLEER.

This clonotype was observed many times. The genes are TRBV7-2 and TRBJ1-2, with D uncertain. The CDR3 length is 15 residues. Germline loops: CDR1 SGHTA, CDR2 FQGNSA. V lost 0 bases and J 5 bases, leaving 13 bases between the germline ends. In DNA, the CDR3 is TGTGCCAGCAGCTTAGCTCTCACTCTGGGATATGGCTACACCTTC. It encodes CASSLALTLGYGYTF.

In this sample, this clonotype turned up a few times. The chain combines TRBV7-8 with TRBJ2-3; D tentatively fits TRBD1 or TRBD2 (5 bases each). Trimming removed 5 bases at V and 8 bases at J, with 14 bases between. Germline values: CDR1 SGHVS, CDR2 FQNEAQ. CDR3 length: 13 residues. CDR3 coding DNA: TGTGCCAGCAGCGTAGGGACCTTGGGTACGCAGTATTTT. Its translation: CASSVGTLGTQYF.